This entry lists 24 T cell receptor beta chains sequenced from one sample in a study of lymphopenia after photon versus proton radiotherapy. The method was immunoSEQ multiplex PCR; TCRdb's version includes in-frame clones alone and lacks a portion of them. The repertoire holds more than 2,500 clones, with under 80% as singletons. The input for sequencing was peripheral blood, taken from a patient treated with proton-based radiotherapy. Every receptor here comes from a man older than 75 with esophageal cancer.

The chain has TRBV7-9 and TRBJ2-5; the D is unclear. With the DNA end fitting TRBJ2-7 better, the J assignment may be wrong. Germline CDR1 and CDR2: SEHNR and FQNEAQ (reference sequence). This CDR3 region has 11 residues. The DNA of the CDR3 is TGTGCCAGCAGCGTCCTATACGAGCAGTACTTC. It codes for CASSVLYEQYF.

This CDR3 reads CASSPGTSGGASEQYF. The CDR3 DNA sequence: TGTGCCAGCAGCCCCGGGACTAGCGGGGGGGCAAGTGAGCAGTACTTC. The chain recombines TRBV11-3 with TRBJ2-7; 16 bases are shared with TRBD2. V was pared by 5 bases and J by 7 bases, with 8 bases of the junction left unmatched. The CDR3 extends over 16 amino acids. Germline V gene sequence: CDR1 SGHNT, CDR2 YENEEA.

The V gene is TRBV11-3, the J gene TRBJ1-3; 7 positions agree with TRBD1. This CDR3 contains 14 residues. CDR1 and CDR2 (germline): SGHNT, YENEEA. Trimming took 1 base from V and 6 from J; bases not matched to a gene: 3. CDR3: CASSLGGGENTIYF. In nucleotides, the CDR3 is TGTGCCAGCAGCTTAGGAGGGGGCGAAAACACCATATATTTT.

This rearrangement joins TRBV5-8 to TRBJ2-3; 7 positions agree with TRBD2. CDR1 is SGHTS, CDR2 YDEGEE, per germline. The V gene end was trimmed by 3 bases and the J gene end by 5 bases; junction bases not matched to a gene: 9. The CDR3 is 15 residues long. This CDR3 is CASSSVSGVEDTQYF. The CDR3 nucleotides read TGTGCCAGCAGCTCGGTCAGCGGGGTGGAAGATACGCAGTATTTT. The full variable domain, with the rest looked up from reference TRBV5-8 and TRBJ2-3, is EAGVTQSPTHLIKTRGQQATLRCSPISGHTSVYWYQQALGLGLQFLLWYDEGEERNRGNFPPRFSGRQFPNYSSELNVNALELEDSALYLCASSSVSGVEDTQYFGPGTRLTVL.

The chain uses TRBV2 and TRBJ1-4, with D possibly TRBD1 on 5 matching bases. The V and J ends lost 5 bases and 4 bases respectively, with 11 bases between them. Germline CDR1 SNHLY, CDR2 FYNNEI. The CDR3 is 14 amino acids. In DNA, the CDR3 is TGTGCCAGCAGTTTAAGGGGAGATAATGAAAAACTGTTTTTT. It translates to CASSLRGDNEKLFF.

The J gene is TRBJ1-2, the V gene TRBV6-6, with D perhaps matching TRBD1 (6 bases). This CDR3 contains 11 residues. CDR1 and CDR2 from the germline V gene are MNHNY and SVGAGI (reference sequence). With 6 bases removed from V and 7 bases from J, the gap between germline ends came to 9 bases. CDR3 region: CASRGGPGYTF. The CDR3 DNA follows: TGTGCCAGCAGGGGGGGGCCTGGCTACACCTTC.

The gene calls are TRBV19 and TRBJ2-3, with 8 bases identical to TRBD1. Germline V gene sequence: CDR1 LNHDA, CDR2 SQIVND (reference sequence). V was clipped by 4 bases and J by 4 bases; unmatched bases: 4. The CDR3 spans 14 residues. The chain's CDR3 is CASSKDRAADTQYF. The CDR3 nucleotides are TGTGCCAGTAGTAAGGACAGGGCCGCAGATACGCAGTATTTT.

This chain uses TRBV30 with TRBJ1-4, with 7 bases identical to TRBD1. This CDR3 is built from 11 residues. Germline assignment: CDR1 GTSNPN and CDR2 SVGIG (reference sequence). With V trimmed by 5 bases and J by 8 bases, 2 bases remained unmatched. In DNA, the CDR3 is TGTGCCTGGGGACAGGAGGAAAAACTGTTTTTT. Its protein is CAWGQEEKLFF.

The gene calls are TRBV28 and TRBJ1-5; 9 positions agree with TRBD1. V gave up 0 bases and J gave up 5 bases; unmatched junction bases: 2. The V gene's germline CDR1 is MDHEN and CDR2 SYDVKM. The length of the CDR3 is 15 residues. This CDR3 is CASSLWTGGYQPQHF. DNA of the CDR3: TGTGCCAGCAGTTTATGGACAGGGGGTTATCAGCCCCAGCATTTT.

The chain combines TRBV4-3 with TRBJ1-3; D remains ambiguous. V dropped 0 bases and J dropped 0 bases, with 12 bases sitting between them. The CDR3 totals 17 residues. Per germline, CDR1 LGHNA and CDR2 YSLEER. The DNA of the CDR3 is TGCGCCAGCAGCCAAGATCTACCCAGGAGCTCTGGAAACACCATATATTTT. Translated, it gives CASSQDLPRSSGNTIYF.

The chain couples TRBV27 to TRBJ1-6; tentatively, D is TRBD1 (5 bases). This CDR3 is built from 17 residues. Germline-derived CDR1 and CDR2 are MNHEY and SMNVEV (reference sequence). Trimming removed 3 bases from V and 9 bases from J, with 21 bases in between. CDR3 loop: CASSLFRGTSYGSPLHF. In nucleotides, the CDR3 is TGTGCCAGCAGTTTGTTCCGAGGGACGTCGTATGGTTCACCCCTCCACTTT.

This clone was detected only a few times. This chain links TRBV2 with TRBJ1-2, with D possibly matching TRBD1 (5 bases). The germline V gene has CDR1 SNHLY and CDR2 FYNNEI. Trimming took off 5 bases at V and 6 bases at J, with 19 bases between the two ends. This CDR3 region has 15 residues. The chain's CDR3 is CASSPTQGRIHGYTF. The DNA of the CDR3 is TGTGCCAGCAGTCCCACCCAGGGACGGATACATGGCTACACCTTC.

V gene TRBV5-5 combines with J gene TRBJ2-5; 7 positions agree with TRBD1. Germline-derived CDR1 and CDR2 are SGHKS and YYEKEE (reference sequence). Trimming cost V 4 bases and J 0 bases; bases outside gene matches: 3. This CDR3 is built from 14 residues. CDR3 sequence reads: CASSPDRDQETQYF. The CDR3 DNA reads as TGTGCCAGCAGCCCCGACAGGGACCAAGAGACCCAGTACTTC.

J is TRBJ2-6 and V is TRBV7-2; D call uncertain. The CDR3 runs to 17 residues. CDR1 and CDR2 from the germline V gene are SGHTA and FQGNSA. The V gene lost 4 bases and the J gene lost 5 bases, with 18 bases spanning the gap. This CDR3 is CASSSRRRQSRANVLTF. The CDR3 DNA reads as TGTGCCAGCAGCTCCCGGAGACGACAAAGTCGGGCCAACGTCCTGACTTTC.

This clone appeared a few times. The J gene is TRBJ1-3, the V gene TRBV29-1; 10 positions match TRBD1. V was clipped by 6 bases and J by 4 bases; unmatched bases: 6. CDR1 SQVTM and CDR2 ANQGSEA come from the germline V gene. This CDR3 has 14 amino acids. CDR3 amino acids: CSVRQGAGGNTIYF. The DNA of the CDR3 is TGCAGCGTACGACAGGGGGCAGGAGGAAACACCATATATTTT.

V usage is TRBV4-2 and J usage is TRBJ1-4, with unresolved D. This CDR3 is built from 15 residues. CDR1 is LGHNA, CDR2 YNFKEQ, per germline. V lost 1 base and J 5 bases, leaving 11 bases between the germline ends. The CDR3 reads CASSQVASKNEKLFF. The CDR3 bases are TGTGCCAGCAGCCAAGTCGCCAGTAAAAATGAAAAACTGTTTTTT.

CDR3 DNA: TGTGCCAGCAGCTTGATTTCTGCCACTGAAGCTTTCTTT. It is translated as CASSLISATEAFF. The J gene is TRBJ1-1, the V gene TRBV5-4; D remains ambiguous. Germline V gives CDR1 SGHNT, CDR2 YYREEE (reference sequence). The V and J ends lost 1 base and 4 bases respectively, with 8 bases between them. The CDR3 contains 13 residues.

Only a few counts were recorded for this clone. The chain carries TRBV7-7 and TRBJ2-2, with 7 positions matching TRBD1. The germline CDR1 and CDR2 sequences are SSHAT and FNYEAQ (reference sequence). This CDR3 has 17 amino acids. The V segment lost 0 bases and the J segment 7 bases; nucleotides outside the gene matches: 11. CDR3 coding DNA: TGTGCCAGCAGCTTAGCAAGGGACAGAAGAAATCTCGGGGAGCTGTTTTTT. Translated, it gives CASSLARDRRNLGELFF.

The DNA for the CDR3 is TGTGCCGCGGGGGGTGCGGATCAGCCCCAGCATTTT. Protein: CAAGGADQPQHF. The chain is built from TRBV6-5 and TRBJ1-5; the D gene is possibly TRBD1 (5 bases). V lost 11 bases, J lost 5 bases, and 13 bases lay in between. The CDR3 runs 12 residues. From germline, CDR1 is MNHEY and CDR2 SVGAGI.

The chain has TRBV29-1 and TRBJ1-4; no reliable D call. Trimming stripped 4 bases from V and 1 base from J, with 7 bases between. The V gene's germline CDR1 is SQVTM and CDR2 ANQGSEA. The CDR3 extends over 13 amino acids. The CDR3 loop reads CSVVWLTNEKLFF. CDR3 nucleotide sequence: TGCAGCGTTGTTTGGTTAACTAATGAAAAACTGTTTTTT.

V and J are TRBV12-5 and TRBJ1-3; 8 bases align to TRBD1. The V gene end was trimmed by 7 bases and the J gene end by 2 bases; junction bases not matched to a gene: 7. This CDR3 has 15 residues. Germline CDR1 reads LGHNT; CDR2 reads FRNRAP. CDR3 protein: CASALLGQAGNTIYF. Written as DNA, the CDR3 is TGTGCTAGTGCTCTCCTGGGACAGGCTGGAAACACCATATATTTT.

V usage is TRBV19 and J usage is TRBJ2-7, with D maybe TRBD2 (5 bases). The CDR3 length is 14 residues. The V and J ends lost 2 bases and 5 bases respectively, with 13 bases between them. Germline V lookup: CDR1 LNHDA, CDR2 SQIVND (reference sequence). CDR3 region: CASSINEGFNEQYF. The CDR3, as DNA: TGTGCCAGTAGTATAAACGAGGGTTTCAACGAGCAGTACTTC. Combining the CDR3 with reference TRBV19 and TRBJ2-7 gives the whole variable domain DGGITQSPKYLFRKEGQNVTLSCEQNLNHDAMYWYRQDPGQGLRLIYYSQIVNDFQKGDIAEGYSVSREKKESFPLTVTSAQKNPTAFYLCASSINEGFNEQYFGPGTRLTVT.

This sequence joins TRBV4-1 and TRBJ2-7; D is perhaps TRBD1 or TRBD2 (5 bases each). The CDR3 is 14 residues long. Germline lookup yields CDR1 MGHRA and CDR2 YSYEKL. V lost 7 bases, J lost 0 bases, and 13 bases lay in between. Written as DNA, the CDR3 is TGCGCCAGCACCTCACGGGGACGCTCCTACGAGCAGTACTTC. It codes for CASTSRGRSYEQYF.

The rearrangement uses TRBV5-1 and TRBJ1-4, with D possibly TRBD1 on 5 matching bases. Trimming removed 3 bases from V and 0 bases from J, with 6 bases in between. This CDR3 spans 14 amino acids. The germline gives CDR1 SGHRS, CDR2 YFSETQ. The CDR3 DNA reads TGCGCCAGCAGCTGGACAACAACTAATGAAAAACTGTTTTTT. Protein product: CASSWTTTNEKLFF.